This T cell receptor beta chain comes out of a study of PD-L1 blockade in urothelial cancer. Germline V CDR1 and CDR2: SQVTM, ANQGSEA. The CDR3 loop spans 13 amino acids. With 3 bases removed from V and 0 bases from J, the gap between germline ends came to 9 bases. TCRdb's copy holds only in-frame clones and misses some; the assay was immunoSEQ multiplex PCR. In the table there are tens of thousands of clones, approximately 84% of which are singletons. The sample holds a few counts of this clone. The time point here: pretreatment peripheral blood. The chain links TRBV29-1 to TRBJ2-7; D not resolved. This clonotype originated in a man aged 60 to 69 with urothelial cancer. The material was PBMCs, obtained around atezolizumab (anti-PD-L1) treatment. The chain's CDR3 is CSVDSQNSYEQYF. The CDR3 DNA reads TGCAGCGTTGACTCACAGAACTCCTACGAGCAGTACTTC.